Sequencing of this TCR beta chain was carried out in a study of T-cell memory formation after mild COVID-19. Notes on the study in general: Some SARS-CoV-2-responding clones were already detected in memory before infection.

Ten or more counts support this clonotype. Its antigen is not known. Employing constant-segment primers, 5'RACE generated TCR alpha and TCR beta cDNA libraries bearing sample barcodes and UMIs. One entry per CDR3 protein, called by TCRdb with MiXCR from the 5' RACE reads. The sample lists about 250,000 distinct CDR3 sequences, approximately 15% occurring once. CDR3 length: 14 amino acids. V lost 3 bases and J 4 bases, leaving 12 bases between the germline ends. J is TRBJ1-1 and V is TRBV12-3 or TRBV12-4, with unresolved D. Input material: PBMCs or a T cell subset sorted from them (not recorded which). This receptor was taken from an adult woman who had mild COVID-19 (a few samples of this study predate the infection). Cell type and time point are not known. This chain's CDR3 is CASSFVGGGTEAFF. As DNA, the CDR3 is TGTGCCAGCAGTTTTGTAGGTGGAGGCACTGAAGCTTTCTTT.